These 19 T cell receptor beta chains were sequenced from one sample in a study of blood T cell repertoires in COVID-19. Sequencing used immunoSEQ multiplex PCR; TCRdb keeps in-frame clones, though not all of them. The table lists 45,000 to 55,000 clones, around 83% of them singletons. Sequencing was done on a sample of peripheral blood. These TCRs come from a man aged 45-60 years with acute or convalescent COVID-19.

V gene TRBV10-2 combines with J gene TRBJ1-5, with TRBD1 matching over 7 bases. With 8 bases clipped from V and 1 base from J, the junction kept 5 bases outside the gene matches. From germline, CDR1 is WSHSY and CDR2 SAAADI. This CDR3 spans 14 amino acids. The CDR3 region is CASRDSRSNQPQHF. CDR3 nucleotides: TGCGCCAGCCGGGACAGTAGGAGCAATCAGCCCCAGCATTTT.

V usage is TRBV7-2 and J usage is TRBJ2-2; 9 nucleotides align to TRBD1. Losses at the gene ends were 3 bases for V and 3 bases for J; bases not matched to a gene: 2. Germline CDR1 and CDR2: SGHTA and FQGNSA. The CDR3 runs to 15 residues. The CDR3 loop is CASSFDRGYTGELFF. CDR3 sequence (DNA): TGTGCCAGCAGCTTCGACAGGGGGTACACCGGGGAGCTGTTTTTT.

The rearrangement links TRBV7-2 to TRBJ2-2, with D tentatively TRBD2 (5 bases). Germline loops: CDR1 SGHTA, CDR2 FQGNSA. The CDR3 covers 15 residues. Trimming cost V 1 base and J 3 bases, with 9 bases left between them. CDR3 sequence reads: CASSLGGGYTGELFF. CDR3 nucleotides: TGTGCCAGCAGCTTAGGCGGAGGATACACCGGGGAGCTGTTTTTT.

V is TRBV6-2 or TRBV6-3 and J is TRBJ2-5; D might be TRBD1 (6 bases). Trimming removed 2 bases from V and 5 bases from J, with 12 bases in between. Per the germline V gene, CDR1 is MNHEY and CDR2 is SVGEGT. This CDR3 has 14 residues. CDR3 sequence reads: CASSYGGRGETQYF. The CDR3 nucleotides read TGTGCCAGCAGTTACGGGGGCAGGGGTGAGACCCAGTACTTC.

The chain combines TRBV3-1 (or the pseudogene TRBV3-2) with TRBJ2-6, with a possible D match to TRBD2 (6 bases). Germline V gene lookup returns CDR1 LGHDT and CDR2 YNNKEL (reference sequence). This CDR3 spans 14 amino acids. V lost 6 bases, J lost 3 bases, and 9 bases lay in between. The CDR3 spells CASRGTGGANVLTF. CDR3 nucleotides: TGTGCCAGCAGGGGGACTGGTGGGGCCAACGTCCTGACTTTC.

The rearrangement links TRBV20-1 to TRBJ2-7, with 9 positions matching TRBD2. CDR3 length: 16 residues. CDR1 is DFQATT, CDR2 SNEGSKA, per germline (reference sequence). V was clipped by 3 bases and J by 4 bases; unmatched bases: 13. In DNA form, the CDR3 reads TGCAGTGCTAGTCACTACTTTGGCGGGAGGGCGTACGAGCAGTACTTC. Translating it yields CSASHYFGGRAYEQYF.

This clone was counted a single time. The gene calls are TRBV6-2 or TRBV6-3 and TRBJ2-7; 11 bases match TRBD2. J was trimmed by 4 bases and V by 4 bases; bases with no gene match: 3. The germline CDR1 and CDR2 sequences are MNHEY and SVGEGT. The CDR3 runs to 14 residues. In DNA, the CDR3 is TGTGCCAGCAGTTTTACTAGCGGGAGTTACGAGCAGTACTTC. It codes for CASSFTSGSYEQYF.

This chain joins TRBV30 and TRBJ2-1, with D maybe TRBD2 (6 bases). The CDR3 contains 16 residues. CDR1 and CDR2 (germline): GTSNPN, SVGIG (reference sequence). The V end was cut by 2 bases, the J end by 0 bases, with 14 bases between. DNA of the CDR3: TGTGCCTGGAGTCGATTACGGGGGAGCTCCTACAATGAGCAGTTCTTC. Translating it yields CAWSRLRGSSYNEQFF.

The CDR3 nucleotides are TGTGCCAGCAGCTTGGGTGGAGTCTCCTACGAGCAGTACTTC. Translating it yields CASSLGGVSYEQYF. The chain links TRBV5-4 to TRBJ2-7; D gene unclear. Germline CDR1 and CDR2: SGHNT and YYREEE (reference sequence). This CDR3 spans 14 amino acids. V lost 0 bases and J lost 0, with 7 bases in between.

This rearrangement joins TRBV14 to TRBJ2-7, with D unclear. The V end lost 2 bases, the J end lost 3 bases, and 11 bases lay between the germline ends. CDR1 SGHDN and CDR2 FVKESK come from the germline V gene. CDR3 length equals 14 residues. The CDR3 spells CASSQYRSYYEQYF. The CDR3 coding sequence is TGTGCCAGCAGCCAATACAGAAGCTACTACGAGCAGTACTTC.

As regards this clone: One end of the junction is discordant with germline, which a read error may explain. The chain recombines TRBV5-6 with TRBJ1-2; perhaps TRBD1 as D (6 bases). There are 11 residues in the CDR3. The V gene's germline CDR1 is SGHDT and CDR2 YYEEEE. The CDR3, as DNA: TGTGCCAGCAGCCTGAACGGGACACGAGGTTTC. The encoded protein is CASSLNGTRGF.

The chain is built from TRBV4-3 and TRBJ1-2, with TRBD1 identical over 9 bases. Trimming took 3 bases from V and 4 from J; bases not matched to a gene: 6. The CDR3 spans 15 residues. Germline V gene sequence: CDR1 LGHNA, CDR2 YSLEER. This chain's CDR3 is CASSHPGQGIYGYTF. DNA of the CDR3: TGCGCCAGCAGCCACCCCGGACAGGGGATCTATGGCTACACCTTC.

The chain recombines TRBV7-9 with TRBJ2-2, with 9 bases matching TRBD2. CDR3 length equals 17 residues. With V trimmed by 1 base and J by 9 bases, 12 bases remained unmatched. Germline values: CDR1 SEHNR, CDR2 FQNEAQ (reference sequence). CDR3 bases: TGTGCCAGCAGCTTAGATTCGTGGGCTAGCGGGAATCGGGAGCTGTTTTTT. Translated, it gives CASSLDSWASGNRELFF.

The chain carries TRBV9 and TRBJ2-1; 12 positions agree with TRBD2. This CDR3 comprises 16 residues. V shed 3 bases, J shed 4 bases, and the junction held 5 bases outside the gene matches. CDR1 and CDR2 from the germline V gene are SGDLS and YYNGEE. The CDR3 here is CASSALAGGRYNEQFF. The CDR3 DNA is TGTGCCAGCAGCGCTCTAGCGGGGGGGCGTTACAATGAGCAGTTCTTC.

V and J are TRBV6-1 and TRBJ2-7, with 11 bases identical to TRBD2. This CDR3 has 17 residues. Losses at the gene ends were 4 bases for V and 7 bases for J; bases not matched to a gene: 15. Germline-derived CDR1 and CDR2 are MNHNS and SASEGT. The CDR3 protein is CASSAGTSGQVVWEQYF. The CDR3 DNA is TGTGCCAGCAGTGCCGGGACTAGCGGACAGGTTGTTTGGGAGCAGTACTTC.

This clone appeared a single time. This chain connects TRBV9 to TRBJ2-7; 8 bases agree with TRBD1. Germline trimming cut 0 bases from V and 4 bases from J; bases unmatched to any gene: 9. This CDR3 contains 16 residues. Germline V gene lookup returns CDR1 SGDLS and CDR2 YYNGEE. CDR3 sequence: CASSVGTGSFVYEQYF. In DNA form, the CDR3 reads TGTGCCAGCAGCGTAGGGACAGGGTCCTTTGTGTACGAGCAGTACTTC.

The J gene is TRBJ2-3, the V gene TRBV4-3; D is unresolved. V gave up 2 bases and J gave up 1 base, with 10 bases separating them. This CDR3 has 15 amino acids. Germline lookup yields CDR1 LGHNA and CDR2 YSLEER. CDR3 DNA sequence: TGCGCCAGCAGCCAACGCGGAGTCGGCACAGATACGCAGTATTTT. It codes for CASSQRGVGTDTQYF.

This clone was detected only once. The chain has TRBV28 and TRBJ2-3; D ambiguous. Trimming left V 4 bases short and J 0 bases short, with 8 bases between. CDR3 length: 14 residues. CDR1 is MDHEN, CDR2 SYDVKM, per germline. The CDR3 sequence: CASSSQASTDTQYF. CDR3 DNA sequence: TGTGCCAGCAGTTCCCAGGCTAGCACAGATACGCAGTATTTT.

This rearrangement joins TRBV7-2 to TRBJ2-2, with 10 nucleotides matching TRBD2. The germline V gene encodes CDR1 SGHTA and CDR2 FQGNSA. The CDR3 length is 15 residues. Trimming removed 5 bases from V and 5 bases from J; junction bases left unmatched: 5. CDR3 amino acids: CASSPGLAETGELFF. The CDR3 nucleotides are TGTGCCAGCAGCCCCGGACTAGCGGAAACCGGGGAGCTGTTTTTT.